A single T cell receptor (beta chain) is shown here with its context. The sample originates from a study of blood T cell repertoires in COVID-19. Authors' methods: The authors estimated nucleated cell counts from reference gene primer amplification. Generated by immunoSEQ multiplex PCR, the TCRdb table keeps only in-frame clones and is missing some. The DNA was the basis for D and trimming; V, J and clone size are from that table. The profile covers around 62,000 clones, with about 87% appearing a single time and around 1.5% taken by the ten largest. CDR3 size: 17 residues. CDR1 and CDR2 (germline): SGHVS, FNYEAQ. V shed 5 bases and J 6 bases; nucleotides not matched to a gene: 13.

The chain employs TRBV7-6 and TRBJ2-1; 10 nucleotides line up with TRBD1. Sequenced material: peripheral blood. This TCR was sampled from a man between 60 and 70 years old with acute or convalescent COVID-19. The CDR3 nucleotides read TGTGCCAGCAGCCACCGGGACAGGGGAGTCGTTAGCAATGAGCAGTTCTTC. This gives the protein CASSHRDRGVVSNEQFF. The complete variable domain, with remaining parts taken from reference TRBV7-6 and TRBJ2-1, reads GAGVSQSPRYKVTKRGQDVALRCDPISGHVSLYWYRQALGQGPEFLTYFNYEAQQDKSGLPNDRFSAERPEGSISTLTIQRTEQRDSAMYRCASSHRDRGVVSNEQFFGPGTRLTVL.